These T cell receptor beta chains were read from a single sample in a study of blood T cell repertoires in COVID-19. Generated by immunoSEQ multiplex PCR, the TCRdb table keeps only in-frame clones and is missing some. The sample includes 200,000 to 250,000 clones, 86% of them seen just once. The sample taken for sequencing was PBMCs or T cells enriched from blood (not recorded which). These receptors came from a woman aged 40 to 50 with acute COVID-19. The CDR3 runs from the conserved cysteine through the conserved F or W. A D gene is named only where the DNA matches it firmly.

15,TRBJ1-4,TRBV19,NA,CASSIAVGLGEKLFF,TGTGCCAGTAGTATAGCGGTTGGGTTGGGCGAAAAACTGTTTTTT
15,TRBJ2-1,TRBV28,TRBD2,CASSLWVAGDNEQFF,TGTGCCAGCAGTTTATGGGTAGCGGGAGACAATGAGCAGTTCTTC
17,TRBJ1-5,TRBV28,NA,CASSPPRRQSYNQPQHF,TGTGCCAGCAGTCCTCCGCGGAGACAGAGCTACAATCAGCCCCAGCATTTT
13,TRBJ2-1,TRBV18,NA,CASSPPVVSGQFF,TGTGCCAGCTCACCACCGGTCGTGTCGGGACAGTTCTTC
13,TRBJ1-5,TRBV19,NA,CASSPGLNQPQHF,TGTGCCAGCAGTCCTGGGCTCAATCAGCCCCAGCATTTT
16,TRBJ2-7,TRBV28,TRBD2,CASTALAGVEAYEQYF,TGTGCCAGCACCGCCCTAGCGGGAGTGGAGGCCTACGAGCAGTACTTC
15,TRBJ2-2,TRBV4-1,NA,CASSSSLVVPGELFF,TGCGCCAGCAGCTCCTCCCTGGTAGTCCCCGGGGAGCTGTTTTTT
17,TRBJ2-1,TRBV4-3,TRBD2,CASSHGQREGRNNEQFF,TGCGCCAGCAGCCATGGACAGCGGGAGGGCCGCAACAATGAGCAGTTCTTC
15,TRBJ2-1,TRBV11-2,NA,CASSSPRRGDNEQFF,TGTGCCAGCAGCTCCCCACGTCGCGGGGACAATGAGCAGTTCTTC
15,TRBJ2-1,TRBV7-3,NA,CASSLMGGKGNEQFF,TGTGCCAGCAGCTTAATGGGCGGGAAGGGGAATGAGCAGTTCTTC